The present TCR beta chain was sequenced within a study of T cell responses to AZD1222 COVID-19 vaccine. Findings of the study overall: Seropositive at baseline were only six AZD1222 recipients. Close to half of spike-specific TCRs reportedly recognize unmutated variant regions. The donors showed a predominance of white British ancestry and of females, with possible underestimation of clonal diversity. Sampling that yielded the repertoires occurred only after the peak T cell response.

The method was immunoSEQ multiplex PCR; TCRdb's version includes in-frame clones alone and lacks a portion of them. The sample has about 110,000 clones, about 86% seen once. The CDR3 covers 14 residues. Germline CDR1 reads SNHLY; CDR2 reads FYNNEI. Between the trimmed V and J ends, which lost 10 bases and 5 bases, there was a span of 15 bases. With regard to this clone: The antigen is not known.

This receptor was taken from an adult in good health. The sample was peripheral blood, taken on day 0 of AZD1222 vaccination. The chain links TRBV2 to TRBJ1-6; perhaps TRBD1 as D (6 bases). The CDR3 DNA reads TGTGCCACTTCGGACAGAATCAATAATTCACCCCTCCACTTT. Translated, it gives CATSDRINNSPLHF.